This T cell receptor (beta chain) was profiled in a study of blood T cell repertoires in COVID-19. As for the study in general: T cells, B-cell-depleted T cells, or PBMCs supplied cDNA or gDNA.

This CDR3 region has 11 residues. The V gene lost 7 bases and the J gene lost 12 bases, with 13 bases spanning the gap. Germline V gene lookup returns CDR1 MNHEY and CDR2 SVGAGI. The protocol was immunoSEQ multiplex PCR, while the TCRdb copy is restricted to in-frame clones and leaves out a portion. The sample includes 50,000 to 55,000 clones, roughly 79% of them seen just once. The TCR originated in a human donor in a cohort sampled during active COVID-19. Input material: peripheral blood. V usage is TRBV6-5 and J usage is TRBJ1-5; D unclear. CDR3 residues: CASNSGPYQHF. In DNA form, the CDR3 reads TGTGCCAGCAATAGTGGGCCGTACCAGCATTTT.